The 22 T cell receptor beta chains below come from one sample, sequenced in a study of T-cell memory formation after mild COVID-19. MiXCR was run by TCRdb on the 5' RACE reads, yielding one entry per CDR3 protein. The sample consists of under 200,000 distinct CDR3 sequences, 11% of them appearing once. Specimen: PBMCs or a T cell subset sorted from them (not recorded which). Receptor source: a man younger than 30 who had mild COVID-19 (a few samples of this study predate the infection). Cell type and time point are not known.

This clonotype was found many times. The chain couples TRBV12-3 or TRBV12-4 to TRBJ2-2; no clear D gene. This CDR3 spans 13 amino acids. V shed 3 bases and J shed 6 bases, with 8 bases lying between them. The CDR3 nucleotides are TGTGCCAGCAGTTTCACCATTTCCGGGGAGCTGTTTTTT. As protein: CASSFTISGELFF.

This clonotype has a handful of counts. The V call is TRBV5-1, the J call TRBJ2-7; TRBD1 matches at 7 bases. Germline V gives CDR1 SGHRS, CDR2 YFSETQ. Losses at the gene ends were 1 base for V and 2 bases for J; bases not matched to a gene: 6. This CDR3 spans 15 amino acids. The CDR3 DNA reads TGCGCCAGCAGCTTGTCTGGGACAGAGCCCTACGAGCAGTACGTC. This sequence encodes CASSLSGTEPYEQYV.

In its sample, this clonotype was seen many times. The rearrangement joins TRBV28 to TRBJ2-1; a possible D gene is TRBD1 (5 bases). V dropped 7 bases and J dropped 7 bases, with 14 bases sitting between them. Germline values: CDR1 MDHEN, CDR2 SYDVKM. This CDR3 is built from 13 residues. DNA of the CDR3: TGTGCCAGCAACGCAGGGTACTCAAATGAGCAGTTCTTC. Translation: CASNAGYSNEQFF.

V gene TRBV5-1 combines with J gene TRBJ1-2; D gene unclear. This CDR3 has 14 amino acids. V was clipped by 0 bases and J by 6 bases, with 12 bases between them. Germline CDR1 reads SGHRS; CDR2 reads YFSETQ. The CDR3: CASSLGSGLDGYTF. The CDR3 DNA sequence: TGCGCCAGCAGCTTGGGAAGTGGATTGGATGGCTACACCTTC.

CDR3 nucleotides: TGTGCCAGCAGTTCCCGGGCCTCCCTCACTTTCTTT. Its translation is CASSSRASLTFF. The genes are TRBV6-2 or TRBV6-3 and TRBJ1-1; D is unclear. Germline V gene data show CDR1 as MNHEY and CDR2 as SVGEGT. This CDR3 spans 12 amino acids. Trimming cost V 4 bases and J 12 bases, with 15 bases left between them.

This clonotype appeared a few times. The chain uses TRBV7-2 and TRBJ1-3; no reliable D call. Trimming took 1 base from V and 2 from J, leaving 9 bases between them. Germline V gene lookup returns CDR1 SGHTA and CDR2 FQGNSA. The CDR3 extends over 15 amino acids. The CDR3 nucleotides read TGTGCCAGCAGCTTAGGGGGTATCACTGGAAACACCATATATTTT. Its translation is CASSLGGITGNTIYF.

This clonotype came up a few times. CDR3 sequence (DNA): TGCAGTGCTAGTGTCCTAACCTCCTACAATGAGCAGTTCTTC. It translates to CSASVLTSYNEQFF. The chain couples TRBV20-1 to TRBJ2-1, with D unresolved. Germline lookup yields CDR1 DFQATT and CDR2 SNEGSKA (reference sequence). This CDR3 contains 14 residues. Between the trimmed V and J ends, which lost 3 bases and 0 bases, there was a span of 9 bases.

This clonotype was seen only a few times. This rearrangement joins TRBV6-5 to TRBJ2-7; D might be TRBD2 (7 bases). Trimming took off 2 bases at V and 3 bases at J, with 23 bases between the two ends. Germline V gene data show CDR1 as MNHEY and CDR2 as SVGAGI. This CDR3 has 18 amino acids. CDR3 region: CASSYRLDGRGALYEQYF. In nucleotides, the CDR3 is TGTGCCAGCAGTTACAGACTCGACGGCCGGGGGGCTCTCTACGAGCAGTACTTC.

The chain is built from TRBV9 and TRBJ1-1; no firm D call. Trimming took off 3 bases at V and 2 bases at J, with 17 bases between the two ends. CDR3 size: 16 residues. In germline, CDR1 is SGDLS, CDR2 YYNGEE. CDR3 DNA: TGTGCCAGCAGCGCTCATCCTAACGCCCCTAACACTGAAGCTTTCTTT. Protein: CASSAHPNAPNTEAFF.

The chain links TRBV19 to TRBJ2-1; 7 nucleotides agree with TRBD2. The CDR3 contains 15 residues. Germline CDR1 is LNHDA and CDR2 is SQIVND (reference sequence). The V segment lost 6 bases and the J segment 8 bases; nucleotides outside the gene matches: 13. The CDR3 region has the DNA TGTGCCAGTAGGCCCACTAGCGTCTCGTTCGATGAGCAGTTCTTC. Amino acid sequence: CASRPTSVSFDEQFF.

This clonotype was observed a handful of times. The chain employs TRBV5-1 and TRBJ2-6; TRBD2 matches at 7 bases. V shed 3 bases, J shed 4 bases, and the junction held 7 bases outside the gene matches. This CDR3 has 16 residues. Germline CDR1 SGHRS, CDR2 YFSETQ. The CDR3 DNA reads as TGCGCCAGCAGCTCCCGCGGGGGAGGAGGGGCCAACGTCCTGACTTTC. Translating it yields CASSSRGGGGANVLTF.

This clonotype appeared a few times. This may arise from a read error, as a much more abundant clone is one base away. V gene TRBV25-1 combines with J gene TRBJ1-1; 9 bases are shared with TRBD1. The CDR3 totals 15 residues. Per germline, CDR1 MGHDK and CDR2 SYGVNS. V was pared by 3 bases and J by 1 base, with 3 bases of the junction left unmatched. This CDR3 is CASSDPGQGNTEAFF. The CDR3 DNA is TGTGCCAGCAGTGATCCGGGACAGGGGAACACTGAAGCTTTCTTT. Full variable domain (remainder filled in from reference TRBV25-1 and TRBJ1-1): EADIYQTPRYLVIGTGKKITLECSQTMGHDKMYWYQQDPGMELHLIHYSYGVNSTEKGDLSSESTVSRIRTEHFPLTLESARPSHTSQYLCASSDPGQGNTEAFFGQGTRLTVV.

This clonotype was counted between two and nine times. V and J are TRBV12-3 or TRBV12-4 and TRBJ2-7; D might be TRBD2 (6 bases). This CDR3 has 15 residues. V lost 6 bases and J 2 bases, leaving 17 bases between the germline ends. The CDR3 DNA reads TGTGCCAGCAGCATGGGGGGTCAGGGAACCTACGAGCAGTACTTC. Translated, it gives CASSMGGQGTYEQYF.

This sequence joins TRBV4-3 and TRBJ1-6, with 10 bases fitting TRBD1. CDR1 is LGHNA, CDR2 YSLEER, per germline. CDR3 length equals 16 residues. Trimming removed 2 bases from V and 9 bases from J; junction bases left unmatched: 7. The CDR3 spells CASSQFGTGEFSPLHF. CDR3 coding DNA: TGCGCCAGCAGCCAATTCGGGACAGGGGAATTTTCACCCCTCCACTTT.

V and J are TRBV29-1 and TRBJ1-1; D perhaps matches TRBD1 (6 bases). V lost 4 bases to trimming and J lost 5 bases, with 14 bases between them. This CDR3 has 13 residues. CDR1 SQVTM and CDR2 ANQGSEA come from the germline V gene. The CDR3 bases are TGCAGCGTTGCAAGGGGGATGGGGACTGAAGCTTTCTTT. Translation gives CSVARGMGTEAFF. Complete variable domain (other parts from reference TRBV29-1 and TRBJ1-1): SAVISQKPSRDICQRGTSLTIQCQVDSQVTMMFWYRQQPGQSLTLIATANQGSEATYESGFVIDKFPISRPNLTFSTLTVSNMSPEDSSIYLCSVARGMGTEAFFGQGTRLTVV.

This clonotype was picked up a small number of times. This sequence joins TRBV15 and TRBJ1-5, with 7 bases identical to TRBD1. The CDR3 runs 13 residues. V dropped 8 bases and J dropped 6; count of bases not matched to a gene: 7. CDR1 is LNHNV and CDR2 is YYDKDF in the germline V gene (reference sequence). In DNA, the CDR3 is TGTGCCACCGGGACAGAAGTCGGTCAGCCCCAGCATTTT. As protein: CATGTEVGQPQHF.

V and J are TRBV5-1 and TRBJ2-7, with a tentative D call TRBD2 (6 bases). The V and J ends lost 0 bases and 5 bases respectively, with 12 bases between them. The germline CDR1 and CDR2 sequences are SGHRS and YFSETQ. This CDR3 is built from 14 residues. CDR3 region: CASSLASWGDEQYF. Here the CDR3 DNA reads TGCGCCAGCAGCTTGGCTTCCTGGGGGGACGAGCAGTACTTC.

This clonotype was counted ten times or more. The chain carries TRBV20-1 and TRBJ1-4; tentative D call: TRBD1 (5 bases). The CDR3 has 15 amino acids. Germline CDR1 and CDR2: DFQATT and SNEGSKA (reference sequence). The V and J ends lost 0 bases and 3 bases respectively, with 11 bases between them. CDR3 sequence reads: CSARDGGNANEKLFF. The CDR3 DNA follows: TGCAGTGCTAGAGATGGGGGAAACGCTAATGAAAAACTGTTTTTT.

The chain joins TRBV6-2 or TRBV6-3 to TRBJ1-5; D is possibly TRBD1 (5 bases). Germline V gene lookup returns CDR1 MNHEY and CDR2 SVGEGT. Trimming stripped 2 bases from V and 5 bases from J, with 7 bases between. CDR3 length equals 13 residues. CDR3 protein: CASSYVGDQPQHF. CDR3 sequence (DNA): TGTGCCAGCAGTTACGTGGGGGATCAGCCCCAGCATTTT.

The chain employs TRBV7-2 and TRBJ2-1; 11 positions agree with TRBD1. Germline CDR1 SGHTA, CDR2 FQGNSA. The CDR3 contains 15 residues. V dropped 3 bases and J dropped 10; count of bases not matched to a gene: 8. The CDR3 spells CASSFTGQGAKEQFF. CDR3 nucleotides: TGTGCCAGCAGCTTCACAGGACAGGGGGCTAAGGAGCAGTTCTTC.

This clonotype was detected ten times or more. The V and J genes are TRBV5-1 and TRBJ1-5; D gene unclear. CDR3 length: 13 residues. Germline V gene sequence: CDR1 SGHRS, CDR2 YFSETQ. Trimming left V 2 bases short and J 5 bases short, with 8 bases between. CDR3 DNA: TGCGCCAGCAGCTTCAGCGGAGATCAGCCCCAGCATTTT. It encodes CASSFSGDQPQHF.

V is TRBV6-5 and J is TRBJ1-3, with a possible D match to TRBD1 (5 bases). This CDR3 contains 15 residues. V was trimmed by 4 bases and J by 2 bases, leaving 12 bases between them. Germline-derived CDR1 and CDR2 are MNHEY and SVGAGI. The CDR3, as DNA: TGTGCCAGCAGTTCTGAGTGGGGCCCTGGAAACACCATATATTTT. Its translation: CASSSEWGPGNTIYF.